This TCR beta chain was sequenced for a study of T-cell reconstitution after alpha-beta-depleted transplantation in children. V lost 2 bases and J lost 2, with 12 bases in between. This CDR3 has 15 amino acids. In this sample, this clonotype turned up many times. For TCRbeta, the library was prepared with unique molecular identifiers. Each CDR3 protein gets one entry after TCRdb re-called the PCR reads with MiXCR. The sample has approximately 85,000 distinct CDR3 sequences, 13% to 15% seen once. This chain links TRBV12-3 or TRBV12-4 with TRBJ1-1; D is undetermined. This clonotype was sampled from a male patient between 2 and 15 years old who had a stem cell transplant for acute lymphoblastic leukemia, so the T cells may come from the graft donor. The sample was PBMCs, mostly from graft donor cells, taken 180 days after TCRalphabeta/CD19-depleted stem cell transplant. The CDR3, as DNA: TGTGCCAGCAGTTTATCCGTCAGCAGCAACACTGAAGCTTTCTTT. Protein product: CASSLSVSSNTEAFF.